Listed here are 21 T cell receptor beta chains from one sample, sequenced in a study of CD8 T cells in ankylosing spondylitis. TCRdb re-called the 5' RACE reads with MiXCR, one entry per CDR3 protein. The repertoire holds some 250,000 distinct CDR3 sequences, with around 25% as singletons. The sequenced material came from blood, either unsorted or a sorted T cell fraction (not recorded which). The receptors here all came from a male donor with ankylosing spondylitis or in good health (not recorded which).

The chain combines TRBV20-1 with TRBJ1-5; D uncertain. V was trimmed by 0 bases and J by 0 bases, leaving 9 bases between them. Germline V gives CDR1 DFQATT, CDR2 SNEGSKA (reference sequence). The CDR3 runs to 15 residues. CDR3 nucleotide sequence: TGCAGTGCTAGAGATCACAGTCATAGCAATCAGCCCCAGCATTTT. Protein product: CSARDHSHSNQPQHF.

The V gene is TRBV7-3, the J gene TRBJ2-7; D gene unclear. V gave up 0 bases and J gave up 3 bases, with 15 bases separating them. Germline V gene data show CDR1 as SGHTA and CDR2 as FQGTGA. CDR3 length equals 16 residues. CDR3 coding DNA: TGTGCCAGCAGCTTAACATCGCAGCACCGCGGCTACGAGCAGTACTTC. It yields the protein CASSLTSQHRGYEQYF.

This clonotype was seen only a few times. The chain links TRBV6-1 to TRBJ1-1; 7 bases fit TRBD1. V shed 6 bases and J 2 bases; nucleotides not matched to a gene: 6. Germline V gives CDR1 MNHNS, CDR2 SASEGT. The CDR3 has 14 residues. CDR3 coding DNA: TGTGCCAGCAGGCGGGGACAGCCTAACACTGAAGCTTTCTTT. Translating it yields CASRRGQPNTEAFF.

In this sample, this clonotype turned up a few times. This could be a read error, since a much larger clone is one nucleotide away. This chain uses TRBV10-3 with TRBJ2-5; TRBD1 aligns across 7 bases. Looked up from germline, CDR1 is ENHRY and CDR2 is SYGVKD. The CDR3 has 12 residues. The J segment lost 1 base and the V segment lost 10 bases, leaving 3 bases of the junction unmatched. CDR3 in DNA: TGTGCCACGGGACAGATCCAAGAGACCCAGTACTTC. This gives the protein CATGQIQETQYF.

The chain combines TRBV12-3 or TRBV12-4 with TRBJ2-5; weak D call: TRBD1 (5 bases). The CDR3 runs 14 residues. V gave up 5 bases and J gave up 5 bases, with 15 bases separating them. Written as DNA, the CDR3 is TGTGCCAGCAGTGAAACCTTCAGGGATGAGACCCAGTACTTC. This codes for CASSETFRDETQYF.

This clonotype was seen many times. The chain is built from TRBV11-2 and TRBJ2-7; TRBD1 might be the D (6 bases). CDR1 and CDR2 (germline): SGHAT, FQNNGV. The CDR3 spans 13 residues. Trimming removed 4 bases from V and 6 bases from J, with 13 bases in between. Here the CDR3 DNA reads TGTGCCAGCAGCTCGGAAATCAGGGGCGAGCAGTACTTC. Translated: CASSSEIRGEQYF. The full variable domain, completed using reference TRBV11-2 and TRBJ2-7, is EAGVAQSPRYKIIEKRQSVAFWCNPISGHATLYWYQQILGQGPKLLIQFQNNGVVDDSQLPKDRFSAERLKGVDSTLKIQPAKLEDSAVYLCASSSEIRGEQYFGPGTRLTVT.

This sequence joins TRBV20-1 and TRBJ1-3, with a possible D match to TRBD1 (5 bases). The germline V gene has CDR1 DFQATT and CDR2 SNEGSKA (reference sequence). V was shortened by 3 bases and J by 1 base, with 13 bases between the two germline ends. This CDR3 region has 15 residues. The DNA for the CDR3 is TGCAGTGCTAGTTCACGACAGAGGTCTGGAAACACCATATATTTT. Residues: CSASSRQRSGNTIYF.

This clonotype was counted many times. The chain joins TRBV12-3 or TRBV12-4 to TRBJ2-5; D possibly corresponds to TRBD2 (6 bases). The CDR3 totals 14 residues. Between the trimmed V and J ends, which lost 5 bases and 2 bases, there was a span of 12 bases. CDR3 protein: CASSIRDWQETQYF. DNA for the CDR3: TGTGCCAGCAGTATCCGGGACTGGCAAGAGACCCAGTACTTC.

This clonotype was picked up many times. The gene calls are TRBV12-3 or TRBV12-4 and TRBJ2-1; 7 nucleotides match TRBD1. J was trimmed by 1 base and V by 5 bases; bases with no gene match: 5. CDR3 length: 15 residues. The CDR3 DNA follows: TGTGCCAGCAGTCTCCAGGGGGAATCCTACAATGAGCAGTTCTTC. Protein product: CASSLQGESYNEQFF.

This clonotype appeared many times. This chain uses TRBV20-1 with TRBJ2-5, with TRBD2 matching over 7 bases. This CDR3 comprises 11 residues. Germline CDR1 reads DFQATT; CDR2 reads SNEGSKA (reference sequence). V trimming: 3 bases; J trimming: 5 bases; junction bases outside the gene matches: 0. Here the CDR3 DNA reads TGCAGTGCTAGGGGGGGGGAGACCCAGTACTTC. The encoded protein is CSARGGETQYF.

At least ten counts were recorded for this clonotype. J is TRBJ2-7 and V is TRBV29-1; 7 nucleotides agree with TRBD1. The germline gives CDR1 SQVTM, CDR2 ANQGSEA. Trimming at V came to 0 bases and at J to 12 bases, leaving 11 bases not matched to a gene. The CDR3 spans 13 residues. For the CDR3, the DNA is TGCAGCGTTGAAGATGGACGACAGGGAACGCGGTACTTC. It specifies CSVEDGRQGTRYF.

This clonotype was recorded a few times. In DNA, the CDR3 is TGCAGCGTCCTCGGGACTAGCGGGGGTGCAGATACGCAGTATTTT. Translated: CSVLGTSGGADTQYF. The J gene is TRBJ2-3, the V gene TRBV29-1; 14 nucleotides line up with TRBD2. CDR1 and CDR2 (germline): SQVTM, ANQGSEA. With V trimmed by 6 bases and J by 4 bases, 6 bases remained unmatched. This CDR3 is built from 15 residues.

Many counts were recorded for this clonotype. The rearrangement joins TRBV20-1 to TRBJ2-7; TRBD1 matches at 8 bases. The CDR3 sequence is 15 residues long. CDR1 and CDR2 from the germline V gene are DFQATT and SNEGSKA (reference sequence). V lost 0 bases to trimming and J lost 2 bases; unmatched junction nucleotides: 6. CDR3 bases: TGCAGTGCTAGAGATCAGGACAGGGTAGCCTACGAGCAGTACTTC. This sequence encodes CSARDQDRVAYEQYF.

CDR3 loop: CASSEESYNEQFF. The CDR3, as DNA: TGTGCCAGCAGTGAGGAGTCCTACAATGAGCAGTTCTTC. The gene calls are TRBV2 and TRBJ2-1; D not certain. There are 13 residues in the CDR3. Trimming removed 3 bases from V and 1 base from J, with 4 bases in between. CDR1 and CDR2 from the germline V gene are SNHLY and FYNNEI.

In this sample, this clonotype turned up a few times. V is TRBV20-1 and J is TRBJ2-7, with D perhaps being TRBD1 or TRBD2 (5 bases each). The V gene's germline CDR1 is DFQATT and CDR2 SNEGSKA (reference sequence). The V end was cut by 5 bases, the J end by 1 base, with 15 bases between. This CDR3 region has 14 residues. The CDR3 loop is CSARPGRASYEQYF. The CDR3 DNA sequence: TGCAGTGCTCGACCGGGACGGGCTTCCTACGAGCAGTACTTC.

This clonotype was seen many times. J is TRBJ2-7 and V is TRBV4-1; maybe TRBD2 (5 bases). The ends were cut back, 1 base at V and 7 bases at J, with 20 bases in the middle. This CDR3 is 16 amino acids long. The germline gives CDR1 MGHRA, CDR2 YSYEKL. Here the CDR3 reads CASSQVPSQGPKEQYF. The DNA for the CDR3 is TGCGCCAGCAGCCAAGTTCCTAGCCAAGGACCGAAAGAGCAGTACTTC.

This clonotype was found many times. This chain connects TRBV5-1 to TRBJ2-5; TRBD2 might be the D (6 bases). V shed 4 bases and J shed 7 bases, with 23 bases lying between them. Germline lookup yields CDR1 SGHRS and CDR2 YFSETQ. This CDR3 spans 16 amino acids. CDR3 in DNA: TGCGCCAGCAGCCCCGTATCCCGGGACCTCGGGGGGACCCAGTACTTC. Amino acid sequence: CASSPVSRDLGGTQYF.

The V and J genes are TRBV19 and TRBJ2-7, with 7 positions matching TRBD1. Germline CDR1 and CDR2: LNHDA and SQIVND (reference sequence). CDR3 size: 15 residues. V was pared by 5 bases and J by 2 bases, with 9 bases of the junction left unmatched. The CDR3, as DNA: TGTGCCAGTAGTGCCCGGACAGGCCCTCCCTACGAGCAGTACTTC. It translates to CASSARTGPPYEQYF.

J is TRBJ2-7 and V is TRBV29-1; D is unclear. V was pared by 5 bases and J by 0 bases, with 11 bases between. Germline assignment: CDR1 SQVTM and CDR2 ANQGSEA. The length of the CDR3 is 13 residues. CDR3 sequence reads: CSVLSQSSYEQYF. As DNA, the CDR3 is TGCAGCGTTTTAAGTCAGAGCTCCTACGAGCAGTACTTC.

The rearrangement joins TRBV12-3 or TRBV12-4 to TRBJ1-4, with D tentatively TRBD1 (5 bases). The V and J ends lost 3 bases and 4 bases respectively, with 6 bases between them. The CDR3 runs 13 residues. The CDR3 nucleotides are TGTGCCAGCAGTTTTGGGGGTAATGAAAAACTGTTTTTT. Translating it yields CASSFGGNEKLFF.

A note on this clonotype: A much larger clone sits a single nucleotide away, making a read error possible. The CDR3 sequence: CASSPSDTWNLLNEKLFF. DNA for the CDR3: TGTGCCAGCAGTCCGTCGGACACGTGGAATCTACTTAATGAAAAACTGTTTTTT. This chain joins TRBV28 and TRBJ1-4, with a weak D call TRBD1 (5 bases). The V and J ends lost 5 bases and 4 bases respectively, with 23 bases between them. Germline V CDR1 and CDR2: MDHEN, SYDVKM. The length of the CDR3 is 18 residues. The full variable domain, in which reference TRBV28 and TRBJ1-4 provide the parts outside the CDR3, is DVKVTQSSRYLVKRTGEKVFLECVQDMDHENMFWYRQDPGLGLRLIYFSYDVKMKEKGDIPEGYSVSREKKERFSLILESASTNQTSMYLCASSPSDTWNLLNEKLFFGSGTQLSVL.